The 11 T cell receptor beta chains below all came from one sample that was sequenced in a study of PD-1 blockade in classical Hodgkin lymphoma. Exposure to brentuximab vedotin varied, and each patient had relapsed following autologous stem cell transplantation. It was by magnetic negative selection that CD4+ T cells were purified from thawed PBMCs. This table comes from immunoSEQ multiplex PCR, and its TCRdb copy is limited to in-frame clones, with some not included. The sample holds several thousand clones, about 80% seen once. The sample was CD4+ T cells from blood, taken at baseline. The receptors were gathered from a human donor with classical Hodgkin lymphoma.

This clone is categorized as large. The chain recombines TRBV9 with TRBJ2-1; no clear D gene. V was cut by 7 bases and J by 6 bases, with 8 bases left in between. The CDR3 has 11 amino acids. In germline, CDR1 is SGDLS, CDR2 YYNGEE. CDR3 in amino acids: CASASFNEQFF. In nucleotides, the CDR3 is TGTGCCAGCGCCTCTTTCAATGAGCAGTTCTTC.

This sequence joins TRBV5-1 and TRBJ2-3, with 13 bases identical to TRBD2. There are 17 residues in the CDR3. Germline CDR1 reads SGHRS; CDR2 reads YFSETQ. The V segment lost 0 bases and the J segment 4 bases; nucleotides outside the gene matches: 5. In DNA form, the CDR3 reads TGCGCCAGCAGCTTGGACGGACTAGCGGGAGCAGCAGATACGCAGTATTTT. It is translated as CASSLDGLAGAADTQYF.

This clone was seen only once. This chain links TRBV28 with TRBJ2-1; 11 bases align to TRBD2. Germline-derived CDR1 and CDR2 are MDHEN and SYDVKM. This CDR3 has 15 residues. Germline trimming cut 5 bases from V and 8 bases from J; bases unmatched to any gene: 8. The CDR3 sequence: CASSPTSGSWYEQFF. The CDR3 DNA reads TGTGCCAGCAGTCCTACTAGCGGGAGTTGGTATGAGCAGTTCTTC.

The chain recombines TRBV6-1 with TRBJ2-3; 7 bases are shared with TRBD1. Unmatched junction bases numbered 8, after V lost 5 bases and J lost 3 bases. CDR1 and CDR2 from the germline V gene are MNHNS and SASEGT. The CDR3 runs to 15 residues. CDR3 in amino acids: CASSKTGVGTDTQYF. CDR3 DNA: TGTGCCAGCAGTAAAACAGGGGTTGGGACAGATACGCAGTATTTT.

The V call is TRBV5-1, the J call TRBJ2-6; 10 bases match TRBD1. J was trimmed by 4 bases and V by 6 bases; bases with no gene match: 4. This CDR3 has 15 residues. The germline V gene has CDR1 SGHRS and CDR2 YFSETQ. CDR3 in amino acids: CASTDRGLGANVLTF. DNA of the CDR3: TGCGCCAGCACCGACAGGGGGCTAGGGGCCAACGTCCTGACTTTC.

The chain couples TRBV5-4 to TRBJ2-3; TRBD1 aligns across 8 bases. Germline V gives CDR1 SGHNT, CDR2 YYREEE (reference sequence). This CDR3 spans 16 amino acids. J was trimmed by 0 bases and V by 5 bases; bases with no gene match: 8. CDR3 sequence (DNA): TGTGCCAGCAGTCGGGACAGGTCTTCTAGCACAGATACGCAGTATTTT. Its protein product is CASSRDRSSSTDTQYF.

The J gene is TRBJ1-6, the V gene TRBV6-5; D is undetermined. The V gene's germline CDR1 is MNHEY and CDR2 SVGAGI. This CDR3 is built from 14 residues. Trimming cost V 6 bases and J 7 bases, with 13 bases left between them. In DNA, the CDR3 is TGTGCCAGCAGCGCCCTGGGCCTGAATTCACCCCTCCACTTT. Encoded protein: CASSALGLNSPLHF.

This chain uses TRBV18 with TRBJ2-7; TRBD2 matches at 11 bases. Germline V lookup: CDR1 KGHSH, CDR2 LQKENI. Losses at the gene ends were 2 bases for V and 4 bases for J; bases not matched to a gene: 4. The length of the CDR3 is 15 residues. The CDR3 reads CASSPIAGGRYEQYF. CDR3 bases: TGTGCCAGCTCACCAATAGCGGGAGGGAGGTACGAGCAGTACTTC.

The rearrangement uses TRBV4-1 and TRBJ1-3; 8 bases align to TRBD1. The CDR3 totals 19 residues. Unmatched junction bases numbered 15, after V lost 5 bases and J lost 0 bases. CDR1 is MGHRA and CDR2 is YSYEKL in the germline V gene. CDR3 nucleotides: TGCGCCAGCAGCGTCGGACAGGGCATCCATAGGAGCTCTGGAAACACCATATATTTT. Protein product: CASSVGQGIHRSSGNTIYF.

The rearrangement links TRBV19 to TRBJ2-1, with 7 nucleotides matching TRBD2. Germline V gene lookup returns CDR1 LNHDA and CDR2 SQIVND (reference sequence). There are 16 residues in the CDR3. V trimming: 1 base; J trimming: 3 bases; junction bases outside the gene matches: 6. The CDR3 loop reads CASSIGGRADYNEQFF. The CDR3 DNA follows: TGTGCCAGTAGTATAGGTGGGAGGGCCGACTACAATGAGCAGTTCTTC.

The V and J genes are TRBV6-1 and TRBJ2-7, with D tentatively TRBD1 or TRBD2 (7 bases each). This CDR3 has 15 residues. V dropped 6 bases and J dropped 2 bases, with 17 bases sitting between them. CDR1 is MNHNS, CDR2 SASEGT, per germline. The CDR3 coding sequence is TGTGCCAGCAGCAAGCAGCAGGGGGGGACCTACGAGCAGTACTTC. This codes for CASSKQQGGTYEQYF.